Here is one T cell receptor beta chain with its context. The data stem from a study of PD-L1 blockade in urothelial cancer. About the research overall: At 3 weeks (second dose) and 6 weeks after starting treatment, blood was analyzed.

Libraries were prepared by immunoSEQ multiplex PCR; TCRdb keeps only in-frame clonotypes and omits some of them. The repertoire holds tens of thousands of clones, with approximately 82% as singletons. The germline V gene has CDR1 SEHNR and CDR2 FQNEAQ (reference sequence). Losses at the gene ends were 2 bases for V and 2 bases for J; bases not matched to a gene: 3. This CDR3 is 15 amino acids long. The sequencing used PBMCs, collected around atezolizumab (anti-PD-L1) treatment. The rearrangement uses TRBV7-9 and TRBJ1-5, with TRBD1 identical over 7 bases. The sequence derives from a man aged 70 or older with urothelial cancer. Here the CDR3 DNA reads TGTGCCAGCAGCTTATCAGGGGGTGGCAATCAGCCCCAGCATTTT. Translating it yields CASSLSGGGNQPQHF.